What follows describes a single T cell receptor beta chain. As processed by the authors: Amplification from reference gene primers served as the basis for estimated nucleated cell counts. TCRdb's copy holds only in-frame clones and misses some; the assay was immunoSEQ multiplex PCR. That table furnishes V, J and clone size, whereas the DNA furnished D and trimming. The repertoire holds about 140,000 clones, with around 83% as singletons. Germline lookup yields CDR1 SNHLY and CDR2 FYNNEI. Trimming shortened V by 7 bases and J by 0 bases, and 10 bases separated the two germline ends. CDR3 length equals 14 residues. These data belong to a study of blood T cell repertoires in COVID-19. Study overall: From the United States, Italy and Spain came samples of acute and convalescent COVID-19. The cDNA or gDNA used as material had been derived from T cells, B-cell-depleted T cells, or PBMCs.

The sequenced sample was peripheral blood. The clonotype was recovered from a woman aged 55 to 70 with acute or convalescent COVID-19. V and J are TRBV2 and TRBJ1-5, with D tentatively TRBD1 (5 bases). The DNA of the CDR3 is TGTGCCAGCAATACACAGGATAGCAATCAGCCCCAGCATTTT. It codes for CASNTQDSNQPQHF.